A single sample is the source of the 28 T cell receptor beta chains below, sequenced in a study of graft-versus-host responses after intestinal transplantation (dated by TCRdb to about 2021). The sample's time point label, decoded: cells obtained before transplantation from donor or recipient. Library method: the immunoSEQ multiplex PCR assay. The clones in this table, taken by TCRdb from immuneACCESS, are in-frame only. Not every clone is retained; where verified, under half of the shortfall comes from an unresolved V gene, and the cause of the rest is unknown. This sample gives approximately 82,000 clones in total; 90% to 95% of them show up just once. The ten most abundant clones make up less than 1.5% of the sample. These receptors have no known antigen. Sequenced here: unstimulated CD8+ T cells sorted from spleen or lymph node cells, sampled before transplant. These receptors all come from a human donor who was the organ donor for an intestinal transplant.

This CDR3 reads CATSLSRRGSYNEQFF. CDR3 sequence (DNA): TGTGCCACCAGCCTCTCAAGGCGGGGGTCCTACAATGAGCAGTTCTTC. This sequence joins TRBV15 and TRBJ2-1, with 7 nucleotides matching TRBD2. This CDR3 has 16 residues. Germline V lookup: CDR1 LNHNV, CDR2 YYDKDF (reference sequence). Trimming at V came to 5 bases and at J to 1 base, leaving 8 bases not matched to a gene.

The chain employs TRBV23-1 and TRBJ2-5; D possibly corresponds to TRBD2 (6 bases). TRBV23-1 is an ORF, and what it does is uncertain. Deletions cut 10 bases from V and 5 bases from J, with 23 bases between. CDR3 length: 15 amino acids. This CDR3 reads CATPGRAGGGETQYF. The DNA for the CDR3 is TGCGCCACCCCGGGAAGGGCAGGTGGGGGGGAGACCCAGTACTTC.

The sample holds one count of this clone. The chain combines TRBV30 with TRBJ2-2, with TRBD1 as a possible D gene (6 bases). Germline loops: CDR1 GTSNPN, CDR2 SVGIG (reference sequence). V lost 3 bases to trimming and J lost 4 bases, with 12 bases between them. The length of the CDR3 is 14 residues. The CDR3 region has the DNA TGTGCCTGGAGGAAGGGGGTCGGCACCGGGGAGCTGTTTTTT. Its protein product is CAWRKGVGTGELFF. The complete variable domain, with remaining parts taken from reference TRBV30 and TRBJ2-2, reads SQTIHQWPATLVQPVGSPLSLECTVEGTSNPNLYWYRQAAGRGLQLLFYSVGIGQISSEVPQNLSASRPQDRQFILSSKKLLLSDSGFYLCAWRKGVGTGELFFGEGSRLTVL.

V usage is TRBV9 and J usage is TRBJ1-2; TRBD1 is a possible D gene (6 bases). The germline CDR1 and CDR2 sequences are SGDLS and YYNGEE. The CDR3 is made up of 13 amino acids. Trimming pared 4 bases from V and 5 bases from J, leaving 12 bases between. CDR3 residues: CASSMGTLYGYTF. CDR3 in DNA: TGTGCCAGCAGCATGGGGACACTGTATGGCTACACCTTC.

The V gene is TRBV7-9, the J gene TRBJ2-7; 9 bases align to TRBD1. The trim removed 3 bases at V and 2 bases at J, leaving 8 bases unmatched. The CDR3 has 16 residues. Per germline, CDR1 SEHNR and CDR2 FQNEAQ (reference sequence). CDR3 residues: CASSFTGTGLPYEQYF. The DNA of the CDR3 is TGTGCCAGCAGCTTTACCGGGACAGGGCTCCCCTACGAGCAGTACTTC.

The J gene is TRBJ2-7, the V gene TRBV5-4, with a possible D match to TRBD1 (6 bases). The length of the CDR3 is 14 residues. V was trimmed by 4 bases and J by 2 bases, leaving 13 bases between them. Germline V gene lookup returns CDR1 SGHNT and CDR2 YYREEE (reference sequence). CDR3 nucleotide sequence: TGTGCCAGCAGCGTGGGAGCAGGGGCCTACGAGCAGTACTTC. Translated: CASSVGAGAYEQYF.

This clone was recorded only once. V gene TRBV28 combines with J gene TRBJ2-4; weak D call: TRBD2 (7 bases). CDR1 and CDR2 from the germline V gene are MDHEN and SYDVKM. Trimming stripped 3 bases from V and 1 base from J, with 22 bases between. This CDR3 spans 19 amino acids. The CDR3 is CASSLVLGAAGVAKNIQYF. The CDR3 DNA is TGTGCCAGCAGTTTGGTGTTGGGGGCGGCGGGGGTGGCCAAAAACATTCAGTACTTC.

The rearrangement uses TRBV6-6 and TRBJ2-7, with a tentative D call TRBD1 (5 bases). Per the germline V gene, CDR1 is MNHNY and CDR2 is SVGAGI (reference sequence). Trimming pared 6 bases from V and 4 bases from J, leaving 7 bases between. The CDR3 length is 11 residues. The CDR3: CASSHRYEQYF. As DNA, the CDR3 is TGTGCCAGCAGCCACAGGTACGAGCAGTACTTC.

CDR3 sequence reads: CASSHGAGDPTYEQYF. The CDR3 DNA reads as TGCGCCAGCAGCCATGGAGCGGGAGACCCCACCTACGAGCAGTACTTC. This sequence joins TRBV4-1 and TRBJ2-7, with 8 bases identical to TRBD2. V was clipped by 3 bases and J by 2 bases; unmatched bases: 9. The CDR3 consists of 16 residues. Germline values: CDR1 MGHRA, CDR2 YSYEKL.

V gene TRBV6-5 combines with J gene TRBJ1-6, with 9 nucleotides matching TRBD1. CDR1 is MNHEY and CDR2 is SVGAGI in the germline V gene. The V gene end was trimmed by 7 bases and the J gene end by 1 base; junction bases not matched to a gene: 2. This CDR3 comprises 15 residues. The DNA of the CDR3 is TGTGCCAGCACCGGGACAGGGTCCTATAATTCACCCCTCCACTTT. Its translation: CASTGTGSYNSPLHF.

This sequence joins TRBV7-3 and TRBJ2-6; D perhaps matches TRBD2 (6 bases). The CDR3 sequence is 19 residues long. V lost 5 bases and J lost 0, with 20 bases in between. Germline assignment: CDR1 SGHTA and CDR2 FQGTGA. CDR3 nucleotide sequence: TGTGCCAGCAGCCTGATGCCTACAGCGGGCCCCTCTGGGGCCAACGTCCTGACTTTC. It encodes CASSLMPTAGPSGANVLTF.

This chain uses TRBV11-3 with TRBJ2-5; TRBD2 is a possible D gene (5 bases). Trimming pared 4 bases from V and 7 bases from J, leaving 7 bases between. The CDR3 consists of 11 residues. CDR1 and CDR2 from the germline V gene are SGHNT and YENEEA. CDR3 in DNA: TGTGCCAGCAGCTCCGGAGGGACCCAGTACTTC. Its protein product is CASSSGGTQYF.

V is TRBV2 and J is TRBJ2-7; no reliable D call. Trimming took 4 bases from V and 2 from J, leaving 6 bases between them. The CDR3 is 12 amino acids. CDR1 and CDR2 (germline): SNHLY, FYNNEI. The CDR3 reads CASSVVPYEQYF. The CDR3 DNA follows: TGTGCCAGCAGTGTAGTCCCCTACGAGCAGTACTTC.

Remarks on this clone: Distinct nucleotide sequences in the sample also encode this CDR3. The chain employs TRBV5-4 and TRBJ1-3, with D possibly being TRBD1 (5 bases). CDR3 length equals 13 residues. The V end lost 2 bases, the J end lost 4 bases, and 7 bases lay between the germline ends. Germline CDR1 reads SGHNT; CDR2 reads YYREEE (reference sequence). CDR3 nucleotide sequence: TGTGCCAGCAGCTTTAGGGGAGGAAACACCATATATTTT. Encoded protein: CASSFRGGNTIYF.

The chain links TRBV4-2 to TRBJ2-3; 13 bases are shared with TRBD2. Per germline, CDR1 LGHNA and CDR2 YNFKEQ. This CDR3 comprises 17 residues. V gave up 4 bases and J gave up 5 bases; unmatched junction bases: 9. In nucleotides, the CDR3 is TGTGCCAGCAGCCCTGGACTAGCGGGGGAAGATGGAGATACGCAGTATTTT. Translating it yields CASSPGLAGEDGDTQYF.

The chain is built from TRBV27 and TRBJ2-5, with a weak D call TRBD1 (5 bases). This CDR3 has 14 amino acids. Per the germline V gene, CDR1 is MNHEY and CDR2 is SMNVEV (reference sequence). Trimming stripped 6 bases from V and 1 base from J, with 12 bases between. The CDR3 protein is CASSYQGIQETQYF. The CDR3 bases are TGTGCCAGCAGCTACCAGGGAATCCAAGAGACCCAGTACTTC.

The chain joins TRBV5-4 to TRBJ2-7; D unresolved. V lost 5 bases, J lost 1 base, and 10 bases lay in between. The CDR3 has 13 residues. Germline assignment: CDR1 SGHNT and CDR2 YYREEE (reference sequence). The CDR3 region is CASRKISSYEQYF. The CDR3 DNA is TGTGCCAGCAGAAAAATCTCGTCCTACGAGCAGTACTTC.

The rearrangement uses TRBV7-9 and TRBJ2-3; the match to TRBD2 covers 7 bases. Germline trimming cut 1 base from V and 1 base from J; bases unmatched to any gene: 5. The CDR3 runs to 16 residues. The germline V gene has CDR1 SEHNR and CDR2 FQNEAQ (reference sequence). For the CDR3, the DNA is TGTGCCAGCAGCTTAGGCCTAGCGGACCGCACAGATACGCAGTATTTT. It encodes CASSLGLADRTDTQYF.

This clone was picked up a small number of times. The J gene is TRBJ1-2, the V gene TRBV7-9; no definite D call. Looked up from germline, CDR1 is SEHNR and CDR2 is FQNEAQ (reference sequence). The CDR3 is 13 amino acids. Trimming took 5 bases from V and 8 from J, leaving 15 bases between them. The CDR3 nucleotides are TGTGCCAGCAGCACCCGAACCGTTCGGGGCTACACCTTC. Its translation is CASSTRTVRGYTF.

The chain recombines TRBV5-6 with TRBJ2-6, with TRBD1 as a possible D gene (6 bases). Germline V gives CDR1 SGHDT, CDR2 YYEEEE. The CDR3 contains 13 residues. Trimming took 6 bases from V and 3 from J, leaving 7 bases between them. CDR3 DNA: TGTGCCAGCATGGACAGTGGGGCCAACGTCCTGACTTTC. Protein: CASMDSGANVLTF.

This clone was seen a single time. The V and J genes are TRBV27 and TRBJ2-5; D is perhaps TRBD1 (6 bases). The tail of the sequence fits TRBJ2-7 better, so the J call may be wrong. CDR3 length: 13 amino acids. Germline values: CDR1 MNHEY, CDR2 SMNVEV (reference sequence). The CDR3 loop reads CASSLSGGYEQYF. The CDR3 region has the DNA TGTGCCAGCAGTTTATCAGGGGGTTACGAGCAGTACTTC.

The rearrangement joins TRBV7-4 to TRBJ1-2, with 9 bases aligning to TRBD1. This CDR3 is 17 amino acids long. Trimming took 3 bases from V and 3 from J; bases not matched to a gene: 11. CDR1 and CDR2 (germline): SGHVT, SQSDAQ. CDR3 loop: CASSFTNGTGPDYGYTF. CDR3 DNA: TGTGCCAGCAGCTTCACCAACGGGACAGGGCCTGACTATGGCTACACCTTC.

This rearrangement joins TRBV19 to TRBJ2-7; no clear D gene. This CDR3 has 13 amino acids. V shed 3 bases and J shed 7 bases, with 13 bases lying between them. Germline CDR1 and CDR2: LNHDA and SQIVND (reference sequence). The CDR3 DNA sequence: TGTGCCAGTAGTATGCACCCAATGGAGGAGCAGTACTTC. Translated, it gives CASSMHPMEEQYF.

In its sample, this clone was seen once. The gene calls are TRBV5-1 and TRBJ2-7; D remains ambiguous. Germline V lookup: CDR1 SGHRS, CDR2 YFSETQ. The CDR3 length is 12 residues. V was cut by 4 bases and J by 6 bases, with 11 bases left in between. CDR3 region: CASSAQTGEQYF. The DNA of the CDR3 is TGCGCCAGCAGCGCCCAGACGGGCGAGCAGTACTTC.

The count of this clone is one. The J gene is TRBJ2-7, the V gene TRBV30, with 9 bases matching TRBD1. CDR3 size: 13 residues. Germline V gene data show CDR1 as GTSNPN and CDR2 as SVGIG (reference sequence). The V and J ends lost 5 bases and 5 bases, in that order; junction bases with no gene match: 7. CDR3 protein: CAWGTGTGNEQYF. The DNA of the CDR3 is TGTGCCTGGGGTACCGGGACAGGGAACGAGCAGTACTTC.

The V and J genes are TRBV9 and TRBJ1-6; no clear D. The CDR3 consists of 15 residues. V dropped 0 bases and J dropped 5 bases, with 9 bases sitting between them. Germline V gives CDR1 SGDLS, CDR2 YYNGEE. CDR3 DNA sequence: TGTGCCAGCAGCGTAGAGTACGGAGATAATTCACCCCTCCACTTT. Protein sequence: CASSVEYGDNSPLHF.

The chain has TRBV11-2 and TRBJ1-1; D gene unclear. Germline CDR1 and CDR2: SGHAT and FQNNGV. CDR3 length: 12 amino acids. Trimming shortened V by 2 bases and J by 5 bases, and 6 bases separated the two germline ends. Here the CDR3 DNA reads TGTGCCAGCAGCTTAATAGAGACTGAAGCTTTCTTT. As protein: CASSLIETEAFF. Filled out from reference TRBV11-2 and TRBJ1-1, the complete variable domain reads EAGVAQSPRYKIIEKRQSVAFWCNPISGHATLYWYQQILGQGPKLLIQFQNNGVVDDSQLPKDRFSAERLKGVDSTLKIQPAKLEDSAVYLCASSLIETEAFFGQGTRLTVV.

In its sample, this clone was seen a few times. The gene calls are TRBV7-8 and TRBJ2-7; 8 nucleotides line up with TRBD2. The CDR3 covers 16 residues. Germline V gene lookup returns CDR1 SGHVS and CDR2 FQNEAQ. V shed 5 bases, J shed 0 bases, and the junction held 9 bases outside the gene matches. This CDR3 reads CASSDVAGLYSYEQYF. CDR3 bases: TGTGCCAGCAGCGACGTAGCGGGACTTTACTCCTACGAGCAGTACTTC.